One sample yielded the 28 T cell receptor beta chains listed below, sequenced in a study of shared clonotypes between healthy human individuals. TCRdb's copy holds only in-frame clones and misses some; the assay was immunoSEQ multiplex PCR. The table records some 1.5 million clones, 95% to 99% of them present only once. Sequenced material: naive CD4+ T cells sorted from blood. The subset is: CD45RA+ positively selected. The receptors derive from a man aged 30 to 45 in good health.

This clone was observed a single time. The rearrangement joins TRBV4-1 to TRBJ1-2; D not certain. This CDR3 contains 17 residues. Deletions cut 1 base from V and 2 bases from J, with 17 bases between. Germline V gives CDR1 MGHRA, CDR2 YSYEKL. This chain's CDR3 is CASSQAPPHVSNYGYTF. As DNA, the CDR3 is TGCGCCAGCAGCCAAGCCCCGCCCCATGTGAGCAACTATGGCTACACCTTC.

This clone was seen a single time. J is TRBJ2-7 and V is TRBV10-1; no clear D gene. V lost 0 bases, J lost 3 bases, and 6 bases lay in between. The germline CDR1 and CDR2 sequences are WNHNN and SYGVQD (reference sequence). The CDR3 extends over 13 amino acids. The CDR3 bases are TGCGCCAGCAGTGAGTCGGTGATCTACGAGCAGTACTTC. It yields the protein CASSESVIYEQYF.

The rearrangement joins TRBV29-1 to TRBJ1-3; unclear D gene. CDR3 length: 16 amino acids. CDR1 and CDR2 (germline): SQVTM, ANQGSEA. V shed 4 bases and J shed 0 bases, with 16 bases lying between them. For the CDR3, the DNA is TGCAGCGTTGGCAGCTATCATGAAGGCTCTGGAAACACCATATATTTT. This encodes CSVGSYHEGSGNTIYF.

The CDR3 coding sequence is TGCGCCAGCAGTCATCCTGTTGACAGGGGGCACTCCTACGAGCAGTACTTC. It is translated as CASSHPVDRGHSYEQYF. The chain carries TRBV23-1 and TRBJ2-7; 10 bases fit TRBD1. TRBV23-1 carries the ORF label, with uncertain function. J lost 0 bases, V lost 3 bases, and 8 bases had no gene match. The CDR3 totals 17 residues.

This chain joins TRBV15 and TRBJ2-7; no firm D call. V was cut by 0 bases and J by 2 bases, with 5 bases left in between. CDR1 LNHNV and CDR2 YYDKDF come from the germline V gene (reference sequence). CDR3 length equals 13 residues. This CDR3 is CATSRDWAYEQYF. Here the CDR3 DNA reads TGTGCCACCAGCAGAGATTGGGCCTACGAGCAGTACTTC.

The chain has TRBV5-6 and TRBJ2-7; D is tentatively TRBD1 or TRBD2 (5 bases each). Germline V gene data show CDR1 as SGHDT and CDR2 as YYEEEE. The CDR3 is 14 residues long. Trimming took 4 bases from V and 3 from J, leaving 14 bases between them. In DNA, the CDR3 is TGTGCCAGCAGCCTAAGGCAGGGAGTCTACGAGCAGTACTTC. Encoded protein: CASSLRQGVYEQYF.

This chain uses TRBV29-1 with TRBJ2-3; 9 nucleotides align to TRBD2. J lost 3 bases, V lost 2 bases, and 9 bases had no gene match. Looked up from germline, CDR1 is SQVTM and CDR2 is ANQGSEA. The CDR3 has 16 residues. This CDR3 is CSVELRLAGVTDTQYF. The CDR3 DNA is TGCAGCGTTGAACTCCGATTAGCGGGAGTGACAGATACGCAGTATTTT.

DNA for the CDR3: TGTGCCAGCAGTTCGGACAGCAAGAACACCGGGGAGCTGTTTTTT. Translated, it gives CASSSDSKNTGELFF. The gene calls are TRBV27 and TRBJ2-2; a weak D match, TRBD1 (6 bases). Germline loops: CDR1 MNHEY, CDR2 SMNVEV (reference sequence). This CDR3 is 15 amino acids long. Trimming cost V 4 bases and J 1 base, with 10 bases left between them.

Note on this clone: Other DNA sequences within the sample encode an identical CDR3. This chain joins TRBV5-1 and TRBJ1-1; 9 bases are a match to TRBD1. V trimming: 4 bases; J trimming: 5 bases; junction bases outside the gene matches: 6. CDR1 SGHRS and CDR2 YFSETQ come from the germline V gene. CDR3 size: 14 residues. DNA of the CDR3: TGCGCCAGCAGCAAGGACAGGGGCTCTACTGAAGCTTTCTTT. Translating it yields CASSKDRGSTEAFF. Supplemented by reference TRBV5-1 and TRBJ1-1, the full variable domain reads KAGVTQTPRYLIKTRGQQVTLSCSPISGHRSVSWYQQTPGQGLQFLFEYFSETQRNKGNFPGRFSGRQFSNSRSEMNVSTLELGDSALYLCASSKDRGSTEAFFGQGTRLTVV.

The J gene is TRBJ1-2, the V gene TRBV10-3, with 7 positions matching TRBD1. Germline V lookup: CDR1 ENHRY, CDR2 SYGVKD. Trimming removed 7 bases from V and 7 bases from J; junction bases left unmatched: 6. This CDR3 region has 12 residues. CDR3 DNA sequence: TGTGCCATCATAGGGGGCGGGACTGGCTACACCTTC. Amino acids: CAIIGGGTGYTF.

This sequence joins TRBV21-1 and TRBJ1-2. TRBV21-1 is shown as a pseudogene. This CDR3 has 14 amino acids. CDR3 loop: CASSKALVVYGYTF. The CDR3 nucleotides are TGTGCCAGCAGCAAAGCGCTAGTGGTCTATGGCTACACCTTC.

The chain has TRBV4-1 and TRBJ2-5, with 7 nucleotides matching TRBD2. J gave up 5 bases and V 4 bases, and 13 bases lay outside the gene matches. The CDR3 totals 16 residues. Germline V gene lookup returns CDR1 MGHRA and CDR2 YSYEKL. CDR3 sequence: CASSPPGTTRVETQYF. For the CDR3, the DNA is TGCGCCAGCAGCCCGCCCGGGACTACTAGGGTGGAGACCCAGTACTTC.

The chain combines TRBV11-2 with TRBJ2-6; D call uncertain. Trimming pared 0 bases from V and 0 bases from J, leaving 6 bases between. The germline V gene has CDR1 SGHAT and CDR2 FQNNGV. The CDR3 sequence is 16 residues long. In nucleotides, the CDR3 is TGTGCCAGCAGCTTAGACGTGGGCTCTGGGGCCAACGTCCTGACTTTC. Its translation is CASSLDVGSGANVLTF.

The rearrangement joins TRBV2 to TRBJ2-1, with D unresolved. The CDR3 contains 13 residues. Germline V gene sequence: CDR1 SNHLY, CDR2 FYNNEI. The V end was cut by 4 bases, the J end by 2 bases, with 6 bases between. CDR3 residues: CASSVLPYNEQFF. The CDR3 DNA is TGTGCCAGCAGTGTACTGCCCTACAATGAGCAGTTCTTC.

This chain uses TRBV18 with TRBJ1-1; D gene ambiguous. The CDR3 loop spans 12 amino acids. Germline V gene lookup returns CDR1 KGHSH and CDR2 LQKENI. V shed 4 bases and J shed 1 base, with 4 bases lying between them. The CDR3 loop is CASSQANTEAFF. DNA of the CDR3: TGTGCCAGCTCACAAGCGAACACTGAAGCTTTCTTT.

This clone has a single count. This rearrangement joins TRBV19 to TRBJ2-7; 8 bases map to TRBD1. CDR3 length: 13 residues. Per the germline V gene, CDR1 is LNHDA and CDR2 is SQIVND (reference sequence). The V gene end was trimmed by 6 bases and the J gene end by 5 bases; junction bases not matched to a gene: 6. CDR3 in DNA: TGTGCCAGTAGCCGCAGGGGGCGAGACGAGCAGTACTTC. Its translation: CASSRRGRDEQYF.

V gene TRBV19 combines with J gene TRBJ2-7; D may be TRBD1 (6 bases). The CDR3 loop spans 17 amino acids. V lost 5 bases, J lost 3 bases, and 23 bases lay in between. From germline, CDR1 is LNHDA and CDR2 SQIVND (reference sequence). The CDR3 nucleotides are TGTGCCAGTAGTCCAGTACAGGGAGCTGTCCGACTCTACGAGCAGTACTTC. As protein: CASSPVQGAVRLYEQYF.

The genes are TRBV28 and TRBJ1-5; perhaps TRBD1 as D (5 bases). V was shortened by 2 bases and J by 3 bases, with 14 bases between the two germline ends. This CDR3 comprises 16 residues. The V gene's germline CDR1 is MDHEN and CDR2 SYDVKM. CDR3 residues: CASSLTPGDDNQPQHF. The CDR3 nucleotides read TGTGCCAGCAGTTTAACCCCCGGGGACGACAATCAGCCCCAGCATTTT.

This chain uses TRBV28 with TRBJ2-7; TRBD1 or TRBD2 may be the D gene (5 bases each). CDR3 length equals 13 residues. Looked up from germline, CDR1 is MDHEN and CDR2 is SYDVKM. The germline V and J ends were trimmed by 6 bases and 8 bases, with 17 bases remaining between them. The CDR3 sequence is CASRTRDPNKQYF. The DNA of the CDR3 is TGTGCCAGCAGGACCCGGGACCCTAACAAGCAGTACTTC.

The chain carries TRBV18 and TRBJ2-3; D unclear. V gave up 2 bases and J gave up 5 bases, with 11 bases separating them. Germline-derived CDR1 and CDR2 are KGHSH and LQKENI. This CDR3 is built from 14 residues. CDR3 sequence reads: CASSPTGEEDTQYF. CDR3 nucleotides: TGTGCCAGCTCACCAACCGGAGAGGAAGATACGCAGTATTTT.

This chain connects TRBV28 to TRBJ1-5; D is uncertain. In germline, CDR1 is MDHEN, CDR2 SYDVKM. V was cut by 5 bases and J by 6 bases, with 8 bases left in between. This CDR3 region has 12 residues. CDR3 region: CASSNPAQPQHF. The CDR3 bases are TGTGCCAGCAGTAATCCCGCTCAGCCCCAGCATTTT.

Here the CDR3 reads CATSSPGGASGNTIYF. The DNA for the CDR3 is TGTGCCACCAGCAGTCCCGGCGGAGCCTCTGGAAACACCATATATTTT. The J gene is TRBJ1-3, the V gene TRBV15; D uncertain. The CDR3 loop spans 16 amino acids. Germline assignment: CDR1 LNHNV and CDR2 YYDKDF (reference sequence). V lost 3 bases and J lost 0, with 12 bases in between.

The chain carries TRBV28 and TRBJ1-2; D call uncertain. Trimming removed 7 bases from V and 1 base from J, with 16 bases in between. The CDR3 sequence is 15 residues long. Per germline, CDR1 MDHEN and CDR2 SYDVKM. This CDR3 reads CASTPRRDYNYGYTF. The CDR3 DNA follows: TGTGCCAGCACCCCACGAAGGGATTATAACTATGGCTACACCTTC.

The rearrangement joins TRBV7-2 to TRBJ2-5; no reliable D call. V was shortened by 1 base and J by 0 bases, with 6 bases between the two germline ends. CDR3 size: 14 residues. Per germline, CDR1 SGHTA and CDR2 FQGNSA. The chain's CDR3 is CASSLGVYQETQYF. The CDR3 DNA sequence: TGTGCCAGCAGCTTAGGGGTTTACCAAGAGACCCAGTACTTC. The whole variable domain, filled in from reference TRBV7-2 and TRBJ2-5, reads GAGVSQSPSNKVTEKGKDVELRCDPISGHTALYWYRQSLGQGLEFLIYFQGNSAPDKSGLPSDRFSAERTGGSVSTLTIQRTQQEDSAVYLCASSLGVYQETQYFGPGTRLLVL.

Turning to this clone: Distinct nucleotide sequences in the sample also encode this CDR3. J is TRBJ2-7 and V is TRBV6-5; D remains ambiguous. The CDR3 length is 13 residues. The V end was cut by 2 bases, the J end by 0 bases, with 5 bases between. The germline V gene encodes CDR1 MNHEY and CDR2 SVGAGI. The CDR3 loop is CASSYSSSYEQYF. CDR3 DNA sequence: TGTGCCAGCAGTTACAGCTCCTCCTACGAGCAGTACTTC.

This chain links TRBV5-4 with TRBJ2-2; D remains ambiguous. V gave up 5 bases and J gave up 7 bases, with 9 bases separating them. The CDR3 is 12 residues long. Germline V gene sequence: CDR1 SGHNT, CDR2 YYREEE (reference sequence). DNA of the CDR3: TGTGCCAGCAGAGGTCCCGTCGGGGAGCTGTTTTTT. Amino acids: CASRGPVGELFF. The full variable domain, rest sourced from reference TRBV5-4 and TRBJ2-2, is ETGVTQSPTHLIKTRGQQVTLRCSSQSGHNTVSWYQQALGQGPQFIFQYYREEENGRGNFPPRFSGLQFPNYSSELNVNALELDDSALYLCASRGPVGELFFGEGSRLTVL.

The chain combines TRBV15 with TRBJ2-2, with D unclear. V dropped 9 bases and J dropped 4 bases, with 15 bases sitting between them. CDR3 size: 14 residues. The germline V gene encodes CDR1 LNHNV and CDR2 YYDKDF (reference sequence). CDR3 DNA: TGTGCCACTTCGGAGTTTTCGGTCACCGGGGAGCTGTTTTTT. This codes for CATSEFSVTGELFF.

The CDR3 bases are TGTGCCAGCAGCCACCGGGTTTTGGGCAGGGCTTTCTTT. Protein sequence: CASSHRVLGRAFF. The J gene is TRBJ1-1, the V gene TRBV5-8; no firm D call. Germline assignment: CDR1 SGHTS and CDR2 YDEGEE. V was clipped by 4 bases and J by 11 bases, with 18 bases between them. CDR3 length: 13 residues.